Shown below are 15 T cell receptor beta chains from a single sample sequenced in a study of control samples from healthy donors and cancer patients. Clones were read by immunoSEQ multiplex PCR, and TCRdb kept only the in-frame ones, dropping some. The sample records 230,000 or so clones, roughly 94% being singletons. The sequencing sample was made of blood. The receptors were sampled from a man aged 50-59 years in good health.

The J gene is TRBJ2-7, the V gene TRBV12-3 or TRBV12-4; D tentatively reads TRBD1 or TRBD2 (6 bases each). V was trimmed by 6 bases and J by 5 bases, leaving 14 bases between them. This CDR3 region has 13 residues. The CDR3 bases are TGTGCCAGCAGCCCCATGGGGGGCAACGAGCAGTACGTC. Translation gives CASSPMGGNEQYV.

This chain joins TRBV12-3 or TRBV12-4 and TRBJ2-7, with D hard to call. This CDR3 region has 11 residues. Trimming left V 3 bases short and J 5 bases short, with 5 bases between. The CDR3 DNA reads TGTGCCAGCAGTTTTATAAACGAGCAGTACTTC. It translates to CASSFINEQYF.

The J gene is TRBJ1-5, the V gene TRBV24-1, with TRBD1 identical over 10 bases. V dropped 4 bases and J dropped 7; count of bases not matched to a gene: 6. This CDR3 is 15 amino acids long. The germline V gene encodes CDR1 KGHDR and CDR2 SFDVKD. CDR3 region: CATSDPGTGEQPQHF. Written as DNA, the CDR3 is TGTGCCACCAGTGACCCCGGGACAGGGGAACAGCCCCAGCATTTT.

The chain has TRBV5-1 and TRBJ2-2; D not certain. Looked up from germline, CDR1 is SGHRS and CDR2 is YFSETQ. V shed 1 base and J shed 2 bases, with 3 bases lying between them. The CDR3 contains 13 residues. Here the CDR3 reads CASSLQNTGELFF. CDR3 coding DNA: TGCGCCAGCAGCTTGCAAAACACCGGGGAGCTGTTTTTT.

The chain is built from TRBV7-3 and TRBJ1-6, with TRBD1 matching over 11 bases. V trimming: 4 bases; J trimming: 6 bases; junction bases outside the gene matches: 2. The CDR3 is 15 amino acids. The germline V gene has CDR1 SGHTA and CDR2 FQGTGA. In DNA form, the CDR3 reads TGTGCCAGCAGCTGGACAGGGGGCCCTAATTCACCCCTCCACTTT. Amino acid sequence: CASSWTGGPNSPLHF. Full variable domain (rest looked up from reference TRBV7-3 and TRBJ1-6): GAGVSQTPSNKVTEKGKYVELRCDPISGHTALYWYRQSLGQGPEFLIYFQGTGAADDSGLPNDRFFAVRPEGSVSTLKIQRTERGDSAVYLCASSWTGGPNSPLHFGNGTRLTVT.

This clone occurred a few times. The chain joins TRBV5-6 to TRBJ2-6; D not resolved. This CDR3 spans 17 amino acids. Germline lookup yields CDR1 SGHDT and CDR2 YYEEEE. V was clipped by 5 bases and J by 0 bases, with 15 bases between them. This chain's CDR3 is CASRLFSGFSGANVLTF. The CDR3 DNA reads as TGTGCCAGCAGGCTATTTAGTGGGTTCTCTGGGGCCAACGTCCTGACTTTC.

The rearrangement uses TRBV7-9 and TRBJ2-7; D may be TRBD2 (6 bases). V was cut by 5 bases and J by 4 bases, with 12 bases left in between. The CDR3 loop spans 13 amino acids. The germline V gene has CDR1 SEHNR and CDR2 FQNEAQ (reference sequence). CDR3 residues: CASSEDYIYEQYF. DNA of the CDR3: TGTGCCAGCAGCGAGGACTACATTTACGAGCAGTACTTC.

The chain employs TRBV18 and TRBJ1-1; 7 positions agree with TRBD1. Germline-derived CDR1 and CDR2 are KGHSH and LQKENI. The CDR3 loop spans 17 amino acids. Unmatched junction bases numbered 12, after V lost 4 bases and J lost 1 base. CDR3 region: CASSLPTGLGANTEAFF. Written as DNA, the CDR3 is TGTGCCAGCTCACTACCGACAGGGTTAGGGGCGAACACTGAAGCTTTCTTT.

CDR3 residues: CASSAGVRNEKLFF. The CDR3 DNA sequence: TGTGCCAGCAGTGCGGGGGTTCGGAATGAAAAACTGTTTTTT. The chain employs TRBV2 and TRBJ1-4, with D possibly TRBD1 on 5 matching bases. From germline, CDR1 is SNHLY and CDR2 FYNNEI. This CDR3 is 14 amino acids long. Trimming removed 4 bases from V and 5 bases from J, with 11 bases in between.

The chain has TRBV28 and TRBJ2-2; 7 positions agree with TRBD2. V was pared by 3 bases and J by 2 bases, with 6 bases of the junction left unmatched. There are 16 residues in the CDR3. Looked up from germline, CDR1 is MDHEN and CDR2 is SYDVKM. Here the CDR3 reads CASSFVLGLNTGELFF. CDR3 DNA: TGTGCCAGCAGTTTTGTGCTGGGACTAAACACCGGGGAGCTGTTTTTT.

The sample holds one count of this clone. CDR3 in amino acids: CASSMWGSYNSPLHF. DNA for the CDR3: TGTGCCAGTAGTATGTGGGGAAGCTATAATTCACCCCTCCACTTT. The chain recombines TRBV19 with TRBJ1-6; unclear D gene. Germline assignment: CDR1 LNHDA and CDR2 SQIVND (reference sequence). Trimming shortened V by 3 bases and J by 3 bases, and 9 bases separated the two germline ends. This CDR3 region has 15 residues.

This clone was detected once. This sequence joins TRBV28 and TRBJ1-5; no clear D. The V end lost 5 bases, the J end lost 2 bases, and 16 bases lay between the germline ends. The CDR3 covers 16 residues. Germline CDR1 MDHEN, CDR2 SYDVKM. CDR3 in DNA: TGTGCCAGCAGTCCACGGGCGAGGGAAGGCAATCAGCCCCAGCATTTT. This codes for CASSPRAREGNQPQHF. The whole variable domain, filled in from reference TRBV28 and TRBJ1-5, reads DVKVTQSSRYLVKRTGEKVFLECVQDMDHENMFWYRQDPGLGLRLIYFSYDVKMKEKGDIPEGYSVSREKKERFSLILESASTNQTSMYLCASSPRAREGNQPQHFGDGTRLSIL.

Here the CDR3 DNA reads TGCGCCAGCAGTGGCGGACAGTTACGGGATACGCAGTATTTT. This translates into CASSGGQLRDTQYF. The chain is built from TRBV10-1 and TRBJ2-3; weak D call: TRBD1 (6 bases). Deletions cut 4 bases from V and 6 bases from J, with 14 bases between. The germline V gene has CDR1 WNHNN and CDR2 SYGVQD (reference sequence). The CDR3 has 14 amino acids.

This rearrangement joins TRBV12-3 or TRBV12-4 to TRBJ1-2; no definite D call. The V and J ends lost 3 bases and 4 bases respectively, with 9 bases between them. CDR3 length equals 13 residues. The CDR3 nucleotides are TGTGCCAGCAGTTTTACGGCAGCCTATGGCTACACCTTC. Protein: CASSFTAAYGYTF.

V is TRBV5-8 and J is TRBJ2-7; a weak D match, TRBD1 (5 bases). CDR1 is SGHTS, CDR2 YDEGEE, per germline. The CDR3 sequence is 14 residues long. V was pared by 1 base and J by 5 bases, with 13 bases between. The CDR3 region has the DNA TGTGCCAGCAGCTTGTCGGGCAGGGTGGACGAGCAGTACTTC. It codes for CASSLSGRVDEQYF.